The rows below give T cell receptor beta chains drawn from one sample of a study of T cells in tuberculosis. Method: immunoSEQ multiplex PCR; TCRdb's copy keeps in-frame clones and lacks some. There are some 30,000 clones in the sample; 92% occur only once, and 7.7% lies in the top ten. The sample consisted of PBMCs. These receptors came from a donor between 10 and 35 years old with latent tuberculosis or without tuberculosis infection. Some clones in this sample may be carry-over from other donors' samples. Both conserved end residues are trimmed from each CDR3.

ASSSSTGGEEETQY	TRBV28	TRBJ2-5
ATPPGQLNTEAF	TRBV10-3	TRBJ1-1
ASSLEGLSVHEQY	TRBV5-1	TRBJ2-7
ASSEARGKGYT	TRBV6-1	TRBJ1-2
ASTNPGQGLSGYT	TRBV19	TRBJ1-2
ASSEWGLVANEQF	TRBV25-1	TRBJ2-1
SVGSGRTEAF	TRBV29-1	TRBJ1-1
ASSDPLSTDTQY	TRBV6-1	TRBJ2-3
ASSPPRMNTEAF	TRBV7-9	TRBJ1-1
AWSDVLAGNTGELF	TRBV30	TRBJ2-2
ASSSSLAGVVDTQY	TRBV27	TRBJ2-3
ASSLGVSGESTDTQY	TRBV5-1	TRBJ2-3
ASSLRQGAIPYEQY	TRBV5-1	TRBJ2-7
ASRDTEIQETQY	TRBV28	TRBJ2-5
ASSFGTQRGYT	TRBV28	TRBJ1-2
ASSIGLAGGRGTDTQY	TRBV19	TRBJ2-3
AISESGTSGGAVAKNIQY	TRBV10-3	TRBJ2-4
ASSQGHPDLTEAF	TRBV18	TRBJ1-1
ASSIGVRVEETQY	TRBV7-6	TRBJ2-5
ASTSSYNEQF	TRBV19	TRBJ2-1
ASSLIKDSSTDTQY	TRBV5-6	TRBJ2-3
ASSLVVGAGISTNEKLF	TRBV5-1	TRBJ1-4
ASGGVGTASKEAF	TRBV10-2	TRBJ1-1
ASSFRGQGGYNEQF	TRBV5-4	TRBJ2-1
ASLGYRGEGNQPQH	TRBV19	TRBJ1-5
ASSLVGRVTGELF	TRBV7-2	TRBJ2-2
ASSYNDRASPLH	TRBV6-6	TRBJ1-6
ASSPPSSGGITYTQY	TRBV18	TRBJ2-3
ASSPRTEAF	TRBV28	TRBJ1-1
ASSASTRSTDTQY	TRBV11-3	TRBJ2-3
ASSQDSSYDLDTQY	TRBV14	TRBJ2-3
ASSSDRGQYEQY	TRBV27	TRBJ2-7
ASSTRGVYTDTQY	TRBV4-1	TRBJ2-3
ASRIEGLAGARSYEQY	TRBV13	TRBJ2-7
ASSYTGNTEAF	TRBV6-6	TRBJ1-1
ASSLGLGARTEAF	TRBV11-2	TRBJ1-1
ASAQSVSPSHPYNEQF	TRBV23-1	TRBJ2-1
ASSQGLYEQY	TRBV5-4	TRBJ2-7